The rows below give T cell receptor beta chains drawn from one sample of a study of blood T cell repertoires in COVID-19. Profiled with immunoSEQ multiplex PCR; TCRdb holds only in-frame clones, not every one. This table holds roughly 120,000 clones, over 60% found once. Input material: peripheral blood. The receptors derive from a woman over 75 with active or convalescent COVID-19. The CDR3 runs from the conserved cysteine through the conserved F or W. The D gene is left open where the match is weak. Size values are once, few and many counts, or a class for expanded clones, and some rows have none.

>TRBJ1-1|-|TRBD1|TRBV18
TGTGCCAGCTCATTAGGACAGGGGGTTTGGAACACTGAAGCTTTCTTT
CASSLGQGVWNTEAFF
>TRBJ1-2|-|-|TRBV9
TGTGCCAGCAGCACCCCTCCTGGGACTCTGGGAGGCTACACCTTC
CASSTPPGTLGGYTF
>TRBJ2-1|-|TRBD2|TRBV3-1/TRBV3-2
TGTGCCAGCAGCGTCCGGACTAGCGGGATACTCCTTGGACACAATGAGCAGTTCTTC
CASSVRTSGILLGHNEQFF
>TRBJ2-6|-|TRBD1|TRBV15
TGTGCCACCCGCCGGGACAGGATACCCTCTGGGGCCAACGTCCTGACTTTC
CATRRDRIPSGANVLTF
>TRBJ1-5|-|TRBD1|TRBV7-8
TGTGCCAGCAGCCTCGCACCTACCCAACGCGGGACAGCTAATCAGCCCCAGCATTTT
CASSLAPTQRGTANQPQHF
>TRBJ1-1|-|TRBD1|TRBV6-1
TGTGCCAGCAGTGACGAAGGGACAGGGGGAACTGAAGCTTTCTTT
CASSDEGTGGTEAFF
>TRBJ1-1|few|-|TRBV7-9
TGTGCCAGCAGCTCGTCCGGCAGGGGGAACACTGAAGCTTTCTTT
CASSSSGRGNTEAFF
>TRBJ2-5|-|-|TRBV6-5
TGTGCCAGCAGTTACTCGTTAACAGCAAACCAAGAGACCCAGTACTTC
CASSYSLTANQETQYF
>TRBJ1-2|-|TRBD1|TRBV28
TGTGCCAGCAGTTCGACAGGGACCCACTATGGCTACACCTTC
CASSSTGTHYGYTF
>TRBJ2-1|-|-|TRBV25-1
TGTGCCAGCAGTGAGCTTACCCCTACTAGTTCGAGCAATGAGCAGTTCTTC
CASSELTPTSSSNEQFF
>TRBJ1-1|many|-|TRBV10-3
TGTGCCATCAGTGACCCCAGAATGAACACTGAAGCTTTCTTT
CAISDPRMNTEAFF
>TRBJ1-2|-|-|TRBV6-5
TGTGCCAGCAGTTACGTTAGGGTCTCGGGGGACTATGGCTACACCTTC
CASSYVRVSGDYGYTF
>TRBJ2-3|-|TRBD2|TRBV12-5
TGTGCTAGTGGTTTGGGGGTTGCGGGAGGCCCCGCGGGTGATACGCAGTATTTT
CASGLGVAGGPAGDTQYF
>TRBJ2-1|once|TRBD2|TRBV3-1/TRBV3-2
TGTGCCAGCAGCCAAGTCCTAGCGGGAGTTGGGAAGGGCAATGAGCAGTTCTTC
CASSQVLAGVGKGNEQFF
>TRBJ2-2|-|-|TRBV9
TGTGCCAGCAGCGTACGCTCGCGTTCGAACACCGGGGAGCTGTTTTTT
CASSVRSRSNTGELFF
>TRBJ2-1|-|-|TRBV2
TGTGCCAGCAATTGGGCAGCCTACAATGAGCAGTTCTTC
CASNWAAYNEQFF
>TRBJ2-2|-|-|TRBV7-9
TGTGCCAGCACCCCGTTGTCCACCGGGGAGCTGTTTTTT
CASTPLSTGELFF
>TRBJ1-1|-|TRBD1|TRBV5-8
TGTGCCAGCAGCTTGGGACAGGGAGGGAACACTGAAGCTTTCTTT
CASSLGQGGNTEAFF
>TRBJ1-5|-|-|TRBV2
TGTGCCAGCAAAAGACAAAAATATGAGTCCCAGCATTTT
CASKRQKYESQHF
>TRBJ2-5|-|TRBD2|TRBV5-7
TGTGCCAGGCTCGACCTCGGGCCGAGACTAGCGGGACTGGAGACCCAGTACTTC
CARLDLGPRLAGLETQYF
>TRBJ2-7|-|TRBD2|TRBV30
TGTGCCTGGAGCGCCTTAAGCGGGAGACTCTACGAGCAGTACTTC
CAWSALSGRLYEQYF
>TRBJ1-5|-|-|TRBV28
TGTGCCAGCAGTCGGGCCGGGACACCTAGCAATCAGCCCCAGCATTTT
CASSRAGTPSNQPQHF
>TRBJ2-3|-|-|TRBV6-6
TGTGCCAGCAGTTCCACCGGGGGGCTGGCACCAGATACGCAGTATTTT
CASSSTGGLAPDTQYF
>TRBJ1-2|few|TRBD1|TRBV2
TGTGCCAGCAGTAGGGACAGGGGCGTCTATGGCTACACCTTC
CASSRDRGVYGYTF
>TRBJ1-5|-|-|TRBV28
TGTGCCAGCATGTTTTCGGTTTTTAGCAATCAGCCCCAGCATTTT
CASMFSVFSNQPQHF
>TRBJ2-7|-|TRBD2|TRBV27
TGTGCCAGCAGTCCCCTGGGCGGGAGATCCTACGAGCAGTACTTC
CASSPLGGRSYEQYF
>TRBJ1-1|-|-|TRBV5-4
TGTGCCAGCAGCCCCGGACAGATCCTAACTGAAGCTTTCTTT
CASSPGQILTEAFF
>TRBJ2-7|-|TRBD1|TRBV5-4
TGTGCCAGCAGCCGTCGGGGACAGGGTTTTCACGAGCAGTACTTC
CASSRRGQGFHEQYF
>TRBJ1-2|-|-|TRBV18
TGTGCCAGCTCACGGACCGGGCAGACAGCTAACTATGGCTACACCTTC
CASSRTGQTANYGYTF
>TRBJ1-3|-|-|TRBV30
TGTGCCTGGAGCCGCGACTTCTCTGGAAACACCATATATTTT
CAWSRDFSGNTIYF
>TRBJ2-7|-|TRBD1|TRBV13
TGTGCCAGCAGCCACAGGGGGACCGCCTACGAGCAGTACTTC
CASSHRGTAYEQYF
>TRBJ2-1|-|TRBD2|TRBV4-1
TGCGCCAGCAGCCAAGCAGGGGGCAAGGGACTAGCGCTATACAATGAGCAGTTCTTC
CASSQAGGKGLALYNEQFF
>TRBJ2-5|-|TRBD2|TRBV7-2
TGTGCCAGCAGCTTCGCCCGACTAGCCGGAGAGACCCAGTACTTC
CASSFARLAGETQYF
>TRBJ1-2|-|TRBD1|TRBV4-3
TGCGCCAGCAGCCAAGAAGCGGGACAGGGGGCGGGCTACACCTTC
CASSQEAGQGAGYTF
>TRBJ1-5|-|-|TRBV11-2
TGTGCCAGCAGCCTCGACAGGAATCAGCCCCAGCATTTT
CASSLDRNQPQHF
>TRBJ2-7|-|TRBD2|TRBV3-1/TRBV3-2
TGTGCCAGCAGCCTTAGCGGGATCTACGAGCAGTACTTC
CASSLSGIYEQYF
>TRBJ2-3|-|TRBD2|TRBV29-1
TGCAGCGTTGTAGCGGGAGGCTCAGATACGCAGTATTTT
CSVVAGGSDTQYF
>TRBJ2-5|-|TRBD2|TRBV5-4
TGTGCCAGCAGCCCCGGGACTAGCGATTGGGAGACCCAGTACTTC
CASSPGTSDWETQYF
>TRBJ1-2|-|-|TRBV28
TGTGCCAGCACCCTCGGACAGCTATCCCTCGGCTACACCTTC
CASTLGQLSLGYTF